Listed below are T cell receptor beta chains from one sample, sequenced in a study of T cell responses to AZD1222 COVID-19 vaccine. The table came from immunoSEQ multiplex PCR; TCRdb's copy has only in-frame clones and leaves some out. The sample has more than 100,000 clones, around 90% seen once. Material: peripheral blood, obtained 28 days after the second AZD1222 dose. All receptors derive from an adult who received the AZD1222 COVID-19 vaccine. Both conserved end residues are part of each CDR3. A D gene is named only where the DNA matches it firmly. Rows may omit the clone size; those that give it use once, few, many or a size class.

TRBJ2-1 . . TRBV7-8 CASSREPGVRNEQFF TGTGCCAGCAGCCGGGAGCCAGGGGTGCGCAATGAGCAGTTCTTC
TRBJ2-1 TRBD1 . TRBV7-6 CASSAGAGTARYNEQFF TGTGCCAGCAGCGCAGGCGCCGGGACAGCTCGCTACAATGAGCAGTTCTTC
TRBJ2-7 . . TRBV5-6 CASSLVPKAAYEQYF TGTGCCAGCAGCTTGGTCCCAAAAGCTGCCTACGAGCAGTACTTC
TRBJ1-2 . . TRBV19 CASRRPGAFYGYTF TGTGCCAGTAGGAGGCCAGGGGCTTTCTATGGCTACACCTTC
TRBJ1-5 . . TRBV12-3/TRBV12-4 CASSPARQPQHF TGTGCCAGCAGTCCTGCGAGACAGCCCCAGCATTTT
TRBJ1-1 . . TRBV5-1 CASSLALTNTEAFF TGCGCCAGCAGCTTGGCCCTAACAAACACTGAAGCTTTCTTT
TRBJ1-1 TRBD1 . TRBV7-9 CASSRFAGTGGHTEAFF TGTGCCAGCAGCAGATTCGCCGGGACAGGGGGCCACACTGAAGCTTTCTTT
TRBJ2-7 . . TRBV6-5 CASSYPPVGREQYF TGTGCCAGCAGTTACCCTCCGGTAGGAAGGGAGCAGTACTTC
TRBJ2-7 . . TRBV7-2 CASSLELAQYEQYF TGTGCCAGCAGCTTGGAACTAGCTCAATACGAGCAGTACTTC
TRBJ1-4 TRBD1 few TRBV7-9 CASSKTGSEKLFF TGTGCCAGCAGTAAGACAGGGAGTGAAAAACTGTTTTTT
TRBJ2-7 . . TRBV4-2 CASSQDPQGSYEQYF TGTGCCAGCAGCCAAGATCCCCAGGGAAGCTACGAGCAGTACTTC
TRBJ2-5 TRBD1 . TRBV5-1 CASSPSTGGETQYF TGCGCCAGCAGCCCGTCGACAGGGGGGGAGACCCAGTACTTC
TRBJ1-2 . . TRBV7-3 CASSPQGYYGYTF TGTGCCAGCAGCCCCCAGGGATACTATGGCTACACCTTC
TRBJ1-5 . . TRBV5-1 CASSQGLNQPQHF TGCGCCAGCAGCCAAGGCCTAAATCAGCCCCAGCATTTT
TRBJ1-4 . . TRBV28 CASIRDPATNEKLFF TGTGCCAGCATAAGGGACCCAGCAACTAATGAAAAACTGTTTTTT
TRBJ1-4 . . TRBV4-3 CASSQNQGFFREKLFF TGCGCCAGCAGCCAAAATCAGGGATTTTTCCGTGAAAAACTGTTTTTT
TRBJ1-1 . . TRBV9 CASSVQGAGTEAFF TGTGCCAGCAGCGTACAGGGAGCGGGCACTGAAGCTTTCTTT
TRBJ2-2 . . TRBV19 CASSIRVNTGELFF TGTGCCAGTAGTATCAGGGTGAACACCGGGGAGCTGTTTTTT
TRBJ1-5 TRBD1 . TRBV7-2 CASSLGQGENQPQHF TGTGCCAGCAGCTTAGGGCAGGGGGAGAATCAGCCCCAGCATTTT
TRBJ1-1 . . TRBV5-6 CASSRPVGGTEAFF TGTGCCAGCAGCCGCCCCGTGGGGGGAACTGAAGCTTTCTTT
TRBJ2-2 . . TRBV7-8 CASSSYVLAGMGTGELFF TGTGCCAGCAGCTCATACGTCCTAGCCGGAATGGGAACCGGGGAGCTGTTTTTT
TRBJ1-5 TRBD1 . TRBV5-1 CASSPGQDQPQHF TGCGCCAGCAGCCCCGGACAGGATCAGCCCCAGCATTTT
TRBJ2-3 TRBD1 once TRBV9 CASSIRQGAADTQYF TGTGCCAGCAGCATCCGACAGGGGGCCGCAGATACGCAGTATTTT
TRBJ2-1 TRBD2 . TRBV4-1 CASSQARTSGGYNEQFF TGCGCCAGCAGCCAAGCTAGGACTAGCGGGGGCTACAATGAGCAGTTCTTC
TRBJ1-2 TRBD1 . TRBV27 CASRTGGYYGYTF TGTGCCAGCAGGACAGGGGGGTACTATGGCTACACCTTC
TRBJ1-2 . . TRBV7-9 CASSSPFRGAGYTF TGTGCCAGCAGCTCGCCCTTCCGGGGCGCGGGCTACACCTTC
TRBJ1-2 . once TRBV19 CASSISYWSDYGYTF TGTGCCAGTAGTATTTCGTATTGGTCGGACTATGGCTACACCTTC
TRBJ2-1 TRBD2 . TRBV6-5 CASHGRGFYNEQFF TGTGCCAGTCACGGGAGGGGGTTTTACAATGAGCAGTTCTTC